The 31 T cell receptor beta chains below were found in one sample sequenced in a study of blood T cell repertoires in COVID-19. TCRdb keeps only in-frame clones here, not all; method: immunoSEQ multiplex PCR. The sample holds 300,000 to 350,000 clones; 90% are singletons and the top ten take roughly 3.6%. Sequenced material: PBMCs or T cells enriched from blood (not recorded which). These receptors all come from a woman in her thirties who had been exposed to COVID-19.

The V gene is TRBV4-1, the J gene TRBJ1-1; D is possibly TRBD1 (5 bases). V lost 1 base to trimming and J lost 2 bases, with 14 bases between them. Germline assignment: CDR1 MGHRA and CDR2 YSYEKL. This CDR3 is built from 16 residues. CDR3 DNA: TGCGCCAGCAGCCAAGGAAGGGGCCGTACAAACACTGAAGCTTTCTTT. It yields the protein CASSQGRGRTNTEAFF.

This clone was seen only once. CDR3 sequence (DNA): TGCGCCAGCAGCCAAGCAACCGGGACAGGTTCCGAGACCCAGTACTTC. Its translation: CASSQATGTGSETQYF. This chain links TRBV4-3 with TRBJ2-5; 8 bases are shared with TRBD1. Unmatched junction bases numbered 9, after V lost 1 base and J lost 5 bases. There are 16 residues in the CDR3. From germline, CDR1 is LGHNA and CDR2 YSLEER.

The gene calls are TRBV30 and TRBJ1-5; D remains unclear. From germline, CDR1 is GTSNPN and CDR2 SVGIG (reference sequence). V gave up 3 bases and J gave up 3 bases, with 18 bases separating them. The CDR3 runs to 16 residues. The DNA for the CDR3 is TGTGCCTGGAGCGACCCGGGGTACCGCAACAATCAGCCCCAGCATTTT. Translating it yields CAWSDPGYRNNQPQHF.

The chain recombines TRBV7-2 with TRBJ1-2, with 8 bases that match TRBD1. This CDR3 is built from 15 residues. Germline values: CDR1 SGHTA, CDR2 FQGNSA. Losses at the gene ends were 5 bases for V and 8 bases for J; bases not matched to a gene: 13. In DNA form, the CDR3 reads TGTGCCAGCAGCCCACTATACAACCCAGGGGGCGGCTACACCTTC. Amino acid sequence: CASSPLYNPGGGYTF.

The J gene is TRBJ1-5, the V gene TRBV7-2; a possible D gene is TRBD1 (5 bases). Per germline, CDR1 SGHTA and CDR2 FQGNSA. The V and J ends lost 6 bases and 3 bases respectively, with 12 bases between them. This CDR3 is 14 amino acids long. The DNA of the CDR3 is TGTGCCAGCAGGATACCAGGGCTCAATCAGCCCCAGCATTTT. This gives the protein CASRIPGLNQPQHF.

The chain combines TRBV2 with TRBJ1-2; tentative D call: TRBD1 (5 bases). V lost 3 bases and J lost 5, with 16 bases in between. CDR3 length equals 15 residues. The V gene's germline CDR1 is SNHLY and CDR2 FYNNEI. The CDR3 bases are TGTGCCAGCAGTGAGCCCCTTAGGGGATATTATGGCTACACCTTC. This sequence encodes CASSEPLRGYYGYTF.

This clone was counted a few times. The chain employs TRBV3-1 (or the pseudogene TRBV3-2) and TRBJ2-7, with D perhaps TRBD1 (6 bases). This CDR3 is 14 amino acids long. V was clipped by 6 bases and J by 3 bases, with 15 bases between them. Germline V CDR1 and CDR2: LGHDT, YNNKEL (reference sequence). This CDR3 is CASRDSGTRYEQYF. CDR3 bases: TGTGCCAGCAGGGATTCGGGGACACGCTACGAGCAGTACTTC.

The rearrangement links TRBV4-2 to TRBJ1-4, with 7 bases that match TRBD1. Germline trimming cut 2 bases from V and 3 bases from J; bases unmatched to any gene: 3. This CDR3 has 15 residues. Germline V CDR1 and CDR2: LGHNA, YNFKEQ. The CDR3 coding sequence is TGTGCCAGCAGCCAACGACAGGGTGCTAATGAAAAACTGTTTTTT. This sequence encodes CASSQRQGANEKLFF.

The V and J genes are TRBV21-1 and TRBJ1-3; the DNA was not compared with TRBD1, the D call given in the table. TRBV21-1 is a pseudogene. The CDR3 has 16 amino acids. The CDR3 coding sequence is TGTGCCAGCACCTTAGGACAGGCACTCTCTGGAAACACCATATATTTT. It codes for CASTLGQALSGNTIYF.

V and J are TRBV28 and TRBJ1-4; TRBD1 matches 9 bases. V shed 7 bases, J shed 4 bases, and the junction held 7 bases outside the gene matches. The CDR3 extends over 15 amino acids. CDR1 is MDHEN, CDR2 SYDVKM, per germline. CDR3 protein: CASNPAGQGNEKLFF. CDR3 nucleotide sequence: TGTGCCAGCAACCCGGCGGGACAGGGTAATGAAAAACTGTTTTTT. Full variable domain (remainder filled in from reference TRBV28 and TRBJ1-4): DVKVTQSSRYLVKRTGEKVFLECVQDMDHENMFWYRQDPGLGLRLIYFSYDVKMKEKGDIPEGYSVSREKKERFSLILESASTNQTSMYLCASNPAGQGNEKLFFGSGTQLSVL.

The gene calls are TRBV14 and TRBJ2-7; 7 nucleotides match TRBD1. Trimming removed 1 base from V and 0 bases from J; junction bases left unmatched: 6. Germline CDR1 reads SGHDN; CDR2 reads FVKESK. The CDR3 consists of 16 residues. The DNA for the CDR3 is TGTGCCAGCAGCCAAGGAATAGGGGGCCCCTCCTACGAGCAGTACTTC. This sequence encodes CASSQGIGGPSYEQYF.

This clone appeared a single time. The chain employs TRBV29-1 and TRBJ2-3; TRBD2 matches 10 bases. Germline assignment: CDR1 SQVTM and CDR2 ANQGSEA. The V segment lost 4 bases and the J segment 5 bases; nucleotides outside the gene matches: 6. The CDR3 is 14 residues long. The CDR3 region is CSVVVAGGKDTQYF. In DNA form, the CDR3 reads TGCAGCGTTGTAGTAGCGGGGGGAAAAGATACGCAGTATTTT.

The CDR3 loop reads CASSPQRDSSHEQYF. The DNA for the CDR3 is TGTGCCAGCTCACCGCAGAGGGACTCAAGCCACGAGCAGTACTTC. The chain employs TRBV18 and TRBJ2-7, with a possible D match to TRBD2 (6 bases). Per the germline V gene, CDR1 is KGHSH and CDR2 is LQKENI. V shed 3 bases and J shed 5 bases, with 17 bases lying between them. This CDR3 is built from 15 residues.

In its sample, this clone was seen once. The J gene is TRBJ1-1, the V gene TRBV5-5; 8 bases are shared with TRBD1. Germline assignment: CDR1 SGHKS and CDR2 YYEKEE (reference sequence). This CDR3 has 15 residues. V was clipped by 3 bases and J by 4 bases; unmatched bases: 8. CDR3: CASSSPLGQGTEAFF. The CDR3 nucleotides read TGTGCCAGCAGCTCACCGCTAGGACAGGGCACTGAAGCTTTCTTT.

The V gene is TRBV21-1, the J gene TRBJ1-1; TRBD1, the table's D call, lacks a check against the DNA. TRBV21-1 is a listed pseudogene. The CDR3 has 16 residues. Here the CDR3 DNA reads TGTGCCAGCAGCCACAGGGGGCGCAATGGTCTGGCCGAAGCTTTCTTT. It specifies CASSHRGRNGLAEAFF.

The chain links TRBV5-1 to TRBJ1-2; D may be TRBD1 (5 bases). CDR1 is SGHRS and CDR2 is YFSETQ in the germline V gene. The CDR3 extends over 14 amino acids. Trimming cost V 3 bases and J 4 bases, with 13 bases left between them. In DNA, the CDR3 is TGCGCCAGCAGCTCTGGAAGCAGGGTCTATGGCTACACCTTC. This translates into CASSSGSRVYGYTF.

CDR3 sequence (DNA): TGTGCCAGCAGTGAACAGGGGCCCACTGAAGCTTTCTTT. This encodes CASSEQGPTEAFF. The rearrangement uses TRBV28 and TRBJ1-1; 7 nucleotides line up with TRBD1. Losses at the gene ends were 5 bases for V and 4 bases for J; bases not matched to a gene: 4. The CDR3 covers 13 residues. From germline, CDR1 is MDHEN and CDR2 SYDVKM. The complete variable domain, with remaining parts taken from reference TRBV28 and TRBJ1-1, reads DVKVTQSSRYLVKRTGEKVFLECVQDMDHENMFWYRQDPGLGLRLIYFSYDVKMKEKGDIPEGYSVSREKKERFSLILESASTNQTSMYLCASSEQGPTEAFFGQGTRLTVV.

The rearrangement links TRBV9 to TRBJ2-2; D not resolved. CDR3 length: 13 residues. CDR1 and CDR2 from the germline V gene are SGDLS and YYNGEE. Trimming took 0 bases from V and 8 from J, leaving 8 bases between them. The CDR3 DNA reads TGTGCCAGCAGCGTAGTGCTGAGTGGGGAGCTGTTTTTT. Its translation is CASSVVLSGELFF.

The rearrangement links TRBV13 to TRBJ2-7, with D perhaps TRBD2 (5 bases). Germline-derived CDR1 and CDR2 are PRHDT and FYEKMQ (reference sequence). The CDR3 loop spans 12 amino acids. V was clipped by 5 bases and J by 6 bases, with 11 bases between them. CDR3 region: CASSPGESEQYF. CDR3 in DNA: TGTGCCAGCAGCCCCGGGGAGAGCGAGCAGTACTTC.

The rearrangement uses TRBV20-1 and TRBJ1-6, with D tentatively TRBD1 (5 bases). The germline gives CDR1 DFQATT, CDR2 SNEGSKA (reference sequence). Trimming left V 3 bases short and J 14 bases short, with 14 bases between. This CDR3 is built from 12 residues. CDR3 residues: CSASAGDGALHF. The CDR3, as DNA: TGCAGTGCTAGTGCGGGGGATGGGGCCCTCCACTTT.

The rearrangement uses TRBV14 and TRBJ1-6, with D possibly being TRBD1 (5 bases). The CDR3 has 15 amino acids. Germline CDR1 reads SGHDN; CDR2 reads FVKESK. Trimming pared 0 bases from V and 8 bases from J, leaving 11 bases between. CDR3 protein: CASSQEPDTHSPLHF. CDR3 in DNA: TGTGCCAGCAGCCAAGAGCCGGACACCCATTCACCCCTCCACTTT.

The chain links TRBV3-1 (or the pseudogene TRBV3-2) to TRBJ1-5, with 8 bases aligning to TRBD1. The CDR3 is 18 amino acids. V shed 3 bases and J 1 base; nucleotides not matched to a gene: 11. CDR1 LGHDT and CDR2 YNNKEL come from the germline V gene (reference sequence). The CDR3 nucleotides are TGTGCCAGCAGCCACGGGACAGGTCGAACGGCAAGCAATCAGCCCCAGCATTTT. Encoded protein: CASSHGTGRTASNQPQHF.

CDR3 residues: CSALGDTEAFF. The DNA for the CDR3 is TGCAGTGCCCTGGGAGACACTGAAGCTTTCTTT. This chain joins TRBV20-1 and TRBJ1-1; D is uncertain. The V end lost 6 bases, the J end lost 3 bases, and 8 bases lay between the germline ends. The CDR3 extends over 11 amino acids. Germline CDR1 is DFQATT and CDR2 is SNEGSKA (reference sequence).

This chain uses TRBV5-1 with TRBJ2-5; 9 positions agree with TRBD2. Germline trimming cut 4 bases from V and 3 bases from J; bases unmatched to any gene: 7. The CDR3 has 15 amino acids. Per germline, CDR1 SGHRS and CDR2 YFSETQ. The CDR3 is CASSVLAGPKETQYF. For the CDR3, the DNA is TGCGCCAGCAGCGTACTAGCGGGTCCGAAAGAGACCCAGTACTTC.

With regard to this clone: This sample includes further DNA sequences coding for the same CDR3. The V gene is TRBV18, the J gene TRBJ2-7, with D possibly TRBD2 on 7 matching bases. The CDR3 sequence is 14 residues long. Germline V gene data show CDR1 as KGHSH and CDR2 as LQKENI. V lost 3 bases and J 3 bases, leaving 12 bases between the germline ends. The CDR3 DNA is TGTGCCAGCTCACCGGGGGGGGGCCTCTACGAGCAGTACTTC. This codes for CASSPGGGLYEQYF.

The chain carries TRBV7-6 and TRBJ1-2; 9 nucleotides align to TRBD1. J lost 8 bases, V lost 0 bases, and 10 bases had no gene match. Germline V gene data show CDR1 as SGHVS and CDR2 as FNYEAQ. The CDR3 has 16 residues. The CDR3 DNA reads TGTGCCAGCAGCTTAGCGTTAGGGGGACAGGGATCAGGCTACACCTTC. Protein sequence: CASSLALGGQGSGYTF. The variable domain in full, completed from reference TRBV7-6 and TRBJ1-2, reads GAGVSQSPRYKVTKRGQDVALRCDPISGHVSLYWYRQALGQGPEFLTYFNYEAQQDKSGLPNDRFSAERPEGSISTLTIQRTEQRDSAMYRCASSLALGGQGSGYTFGSGTRLTVV.

The gene calls are TRBV7-8 and TRBJ1-6; weak D call: TRBD1 (6 bases). V was pared by 3 bases and J by 9 bases, with 18 bases between. The germline gives CDR1 SGHVS, CDR2 FQNEAQ. The CDR3 runs 16 residues. The CDR3 here is CASSFFIKQGGSPLHF. The CDR3 DNA sequence: TGTGCCAGCAGCTTTTTCATCAAACAGGGTGGTTCACCCCTCCACTTT.

The chain couples TRBV6-5 to TRBJ2-7, with 8 bases matching TRBD2. The J segment lost 2 bases and the V segment lost 5 bases, leaving 2 bases of the junction unmatched. The CDR3 length is 13 residues. Germline assignment: CDR1 MNHEY and CDR2 SVGAGI. The CDR3 reads CASSSGGPYEQYF. CDR3 DNA sequence: TGTGCCAGCAGTAGCGGGGGCCCCTACGAGCAGTACTTC.

The rearrangement links TRBV7-8 to TRBJ1-2, with D perhaps TRBD1 (6 bases). Germline V lookup: CDR1 SGHVS, CDR2 FQNEAQ. The length of the CDR3 is 17 residues. The V gene lost 5 bases and the J gene lost 8 bases, with 27 bases spanning the gap. DNA of the CDR3: TGTGCCAGCAGCGTATATCCCTCTGGGGGCGCACAATCGGGCTACACCTTC. It is translated as CASSVYPSGGAQSGYTF.

In its sample, this clone was seen once. This chain connects TRBV18 to TRBJ1-2; weak D call: TRBD1 (5 bases). The CDR3 contains 14 residues. V was pared by 1 base and J by 3 bases, with 9 bases between. Germline values: CDR1 KGHSH, CDR2 LQKENI. Written as DNA, the CDR3 is TGTGCCAGCTCACCACAATTGACAGACTATGGCTACACCTTC. This gives the protein CASSPQLTDYGYTF.

The chain has TRBV5-1 and TRBJ2-2; maybe TRBD2 (5 bases). V was clipped by 2 bases and J by 6 bases, with 11 bases between them. The germline gives CDR1 SGHRS, CDR2 YFSETQ. The CDR3 runs 14 residues. CDR3 amino acids: CASSFDYSAGELFF. The CDR3 region has the DNA TGCGCCAGCAGCTTCGACTATTCTGCCGGGGAGCTGTTTTTT. The whole variable domain, remainder taken from reference TRBV5-1 and TRBJ2-2, is KAGVTQTPRYLIKTRGQQVTLSCSPISGHRSVSWYQQTPGQGLQFLFEYFSETQRNKGNFPGRFSGRQFSNSRSEMNVSTLELGDSALYLCASSFDYSAGELFFGEGSRLTVL.